This is a list of T cell receptor beta chains from one sample in a study of early T cells in non-severe SARS-CoV-2 infection. TCRdb reprocessed the 5' RACE reads with MiXCR, giving one entry per CDR3 protein. Of tens of thousands of distinct CDR3 sequences in the sample, about 10% were seen once. This specimen was whole blood, taken at baseline. The receptors stem from an adult who was a healthcare worker with PCR-confirmed SARS-CoV-2 infection or an uninfected control (not recorded which). The CDR3 runs from the conserved cysteine through the conserved F or W.

v_gene: TRBV30; CDR3aa: CAWRSYNEQFF
v_gene: TRBV20-1; CDR3aa: CSATDPGLADYNEQFF
v_gene: TRBV5-1; CDR3aa: CASRRDGAEAFF
v_gene: TRBV20-1; CDR3aa: CSANPGAAYSYEQYF
v_gene: TRBV20-1; CDR3aa: CSAMPGGRTDTQYF
v_gene: TRBV2; CDR3aa: CASQRGTYNEQFF
v_gene: TRBV7-2; CDR3aa: CASSRGLAGVTYEQYF
v_gene: TRBV12-3/TRBV12-4; CDR3aa: CASSYDYFSEQYF
v_gene: TRBV23-1; CDR3aa: CASSRVDRAFDYTQYF
v_gene: TRBV10-3; CDR3aa: CAISTQGIYEQYF
v_gene: TRBV5-1; CDR3aa: CASSLDSANTEAFF
v_gene: TRBV27; CDR3aa: CATSRDRGWGEQYF
v_gene: TRBV13; CDR3aa: CASSFWTPGTPTSSGANVLTF
v_gene: TRBV12-3/TRBV12-4; CDR3aa: CASSLPGRTFQKTQYF
v_gene: TRBV20-1; CDR3aa: CSAPGLDRSRAYEQYF
v_gene: TRBV7-8; CDR3aa: CASSLGRIGQETQYF
v_gene: TRBV4-2; CDR3aa: CASSQEAFTSAITDTQYF
v_gene: TRBV15; CDR3aa: CATSEGAWYMAQHF
v_gene: TRBV25-1; CDR3aa: CASSDPRGPNYEQYF
v_gene: TRBV6-6; CDR3aa: CASSYRDLRDEQYF
v_gene: TRBV10-3; CDR3aa: CAISSGTAQWSYTF
v_gene: TRBV29-1; CDR3aa: CSVAGGYGYTF
v_gene: TRBV7-9; CDR3aa: CASSRTGAHEQYF
v_gene: TRBV6-6; CDR3aa: CASSYWSDEQFF
v_gene: TRBV27; CDR3aa: CASRPGQGAYYGYTF
v_gene: TRBV24-1; CDR3aa: CATSDLRDSDTGELFF
v_gene: TRBV27; CDR3aa: CASSLREGNTYEQYF
v_gene: TRBV2; CDR3aa: CASRGLASNEQFF
v_gene: TRBV20-1; CDR3aa: CSAAKREGSTDTQYF
v_gene: TRBV7-9; CDR3aa: CASNVAGGRSGELFF
v_gene: TRBV28; CDR3aa: CASSPQGRREQFF
v_gene: TRBV6-6; CDR3aa: CASTLDGYEQYF
v_gene: TRBV5-1; CDR3aa: CASSLDQARRGYTF
v_gene: TRBV6-2/TRBV6-3; CDR3aa: CASSYPSSGRLPDTQYF
v_gene: TRBV15; CDR3aa: CATSREERGYTF
v_gene: TRBV7-9; CDR3aa: CASSTEGAGANVLTF
v_gene: TRBV6-2/TRBV6-3; CDR3aa: CASSLTRRSYEQYF
v_gene: TRBV5-6; CDR3aa: CASSPDTVSYGYTF
v_gene: TRBV5-6; CDR3aa: CASSLTGRRNTEAFF
v_gene: TRBV6-4; CDR3aa: CASTAGDGTEAFF
v_gene: TRBV7-2; CDR3aa: CASSLARVGRADGELFF
v_gene: TRBV6-6; CDR3aa: CASSQPGGGNNSPLHF
v_gene: TRBV30; CDR3aa: CAWSVTGFGDNEQFF
v_gene: TRBV4-2; CDR3aa: CASSPQGNFAGGWQETQYF
v_gene: TRBV12-3/TRBV12-4; CDR3aa: CASGTTGINQPQHF
v_gene: TRBV25-1; CDR3aa: CASSSSSYNSPLHF
v_gene: TRBV6-6; CDR3aa: CASSYSGTKGTEAFF
v_gene: TRBV2; CDR3aa: CAKQGGGSPLHF
v_gene: TRBV20-1; CDR3aa: CSARDPQGSNEKLFF
v_gene: TRBV27; CDR3aa: CASSLVGRGTGELFF
v_gene: TRBV6-5; CDR3aa: CASSYSQGSSYEQYF
v_gene: TRBV27; CDR3aa: CASSGGRINEQFF
v_gene: TRBV5-1; CDR3aa: CASSLGQPNQPQHF